This T cell receptor beta chain was documented in a study of technical replicates of blood from several donors. Trimming cost V 4 bases and J 11 bases; bases outside gene matches: 7. The CDR3 sequence is 12 residues long. Germline-derived CDR1 and CDR2 are PRHDT and FYEKMQ (reference sequence). This table comes from immunoSEQ multiplex PCR, and its TCRdb copy is limited to in-frame clones, with some not included. The repertoire has about 66,000 clones, about 97% of them found once; the top ten carry roughly 0.25%. The sample consisted of T cells isolated from PBMCs. The gene calls are TRBV13 and TRBJ1-1; TRBD1 aligns across 7 bases. This TCR came from a human donor in good health. CDR3 amino acids: CASSSTGVQAFF. As DNA, the CDR3 is TGTGCCAGCAGCTCTACAGGGGTACAGGCTTTCTTT. Full variable domain (missing parts from reference TRBV13 and TRBJ1-1): AAGVIQSPRHLIKEKRETATLKCYPIPRHDTVYWYQQGPGQDPQFLISFYEKMQSDKGSIPDRFSAQQFSDYHSELNMSSLELGDSALYFCASSSTGVQAFFGQGTRLTVV.